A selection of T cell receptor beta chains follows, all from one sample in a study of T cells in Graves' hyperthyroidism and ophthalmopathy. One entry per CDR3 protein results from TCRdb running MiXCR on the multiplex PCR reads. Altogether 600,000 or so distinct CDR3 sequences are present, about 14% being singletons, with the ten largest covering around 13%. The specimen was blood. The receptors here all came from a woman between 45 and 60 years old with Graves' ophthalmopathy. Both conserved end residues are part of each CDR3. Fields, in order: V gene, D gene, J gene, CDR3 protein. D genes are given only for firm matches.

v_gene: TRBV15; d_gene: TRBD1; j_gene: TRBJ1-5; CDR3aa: CATSRGDRDDQPQHF
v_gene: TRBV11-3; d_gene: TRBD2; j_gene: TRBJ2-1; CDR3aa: CASSSAAGYNEQFF
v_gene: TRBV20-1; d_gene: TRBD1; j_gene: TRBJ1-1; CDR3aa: CSASGTGSNTEAFF
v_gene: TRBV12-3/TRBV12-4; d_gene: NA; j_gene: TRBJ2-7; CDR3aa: CASSSLRTPEEQYF
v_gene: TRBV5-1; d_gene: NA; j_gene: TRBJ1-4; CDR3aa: CASRQSTNEKLFF
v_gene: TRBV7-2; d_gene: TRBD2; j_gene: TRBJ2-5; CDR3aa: CASRGLGLAGVETQYF
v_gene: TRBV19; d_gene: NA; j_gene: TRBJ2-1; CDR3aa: CASSGLDNEQFF
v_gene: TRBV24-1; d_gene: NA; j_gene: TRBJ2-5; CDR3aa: CATSDLDPSGADSYQETRYF
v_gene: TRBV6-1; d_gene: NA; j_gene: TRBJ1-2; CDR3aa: CASSVGFLYGHTF
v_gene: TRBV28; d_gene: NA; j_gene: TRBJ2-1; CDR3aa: CASTSTYHYNEQFF
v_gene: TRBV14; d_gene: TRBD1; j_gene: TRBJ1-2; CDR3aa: CAGSFRGRRGYTF
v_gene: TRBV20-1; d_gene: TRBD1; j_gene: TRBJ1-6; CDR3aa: CSALGTANSPLHF
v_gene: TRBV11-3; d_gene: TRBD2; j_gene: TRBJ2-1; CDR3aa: CASSLAGGPSNEQFF
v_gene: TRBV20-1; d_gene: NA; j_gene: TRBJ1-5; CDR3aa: CSAKTDNSNQPQHF
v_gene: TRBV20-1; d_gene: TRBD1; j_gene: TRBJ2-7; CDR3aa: CSAPLPGQIYEQYF
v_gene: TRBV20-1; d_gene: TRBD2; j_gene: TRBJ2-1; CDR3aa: CSARALRRGLAGGYNEQFF
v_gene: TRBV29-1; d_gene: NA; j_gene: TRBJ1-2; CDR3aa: CSVDRVFEQAYGYTF
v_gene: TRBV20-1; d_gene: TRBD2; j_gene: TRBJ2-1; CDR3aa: CSATLAGASYNEQFF
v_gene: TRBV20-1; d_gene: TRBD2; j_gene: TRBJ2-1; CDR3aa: CSARDRTSGSNEQFF
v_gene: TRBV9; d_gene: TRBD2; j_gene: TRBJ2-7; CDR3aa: CASMGRREMDEQYF
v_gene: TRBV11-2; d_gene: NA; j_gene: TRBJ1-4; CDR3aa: CASSPGRRSNEKLFF
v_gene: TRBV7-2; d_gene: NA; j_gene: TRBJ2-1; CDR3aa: CASSLSRALGNEQFF
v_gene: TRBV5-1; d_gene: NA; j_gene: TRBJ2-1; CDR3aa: CASSSLREQFF
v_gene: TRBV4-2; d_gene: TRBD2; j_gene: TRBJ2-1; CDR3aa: CASSQDLRGLADYNEQFF
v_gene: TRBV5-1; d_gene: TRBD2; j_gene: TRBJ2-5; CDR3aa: CASSLGPSGRVEETQYF
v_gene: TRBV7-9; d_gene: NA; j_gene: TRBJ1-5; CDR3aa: CASSLEPSQPQHF
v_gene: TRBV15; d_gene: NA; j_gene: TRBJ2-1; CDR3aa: CATSRKVGGGAYNEQFF
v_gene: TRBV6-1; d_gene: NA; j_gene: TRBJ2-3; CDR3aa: CASARFDADTQYF
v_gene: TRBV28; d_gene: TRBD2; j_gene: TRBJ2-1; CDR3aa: CASSLPTSGNEQFF
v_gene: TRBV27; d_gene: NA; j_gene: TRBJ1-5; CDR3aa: CASSLSQGQRPQHF
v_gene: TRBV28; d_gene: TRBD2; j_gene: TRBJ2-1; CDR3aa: CASSYSGSNEQFF
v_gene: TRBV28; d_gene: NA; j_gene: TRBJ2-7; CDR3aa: CASSFSSRSYEQYF
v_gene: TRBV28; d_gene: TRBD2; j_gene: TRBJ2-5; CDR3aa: CASSMGLAGLQETQYF
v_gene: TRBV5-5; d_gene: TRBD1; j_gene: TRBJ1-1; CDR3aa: CASSLRGPEALF
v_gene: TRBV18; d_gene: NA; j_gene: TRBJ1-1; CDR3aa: CASSLSPFQGLMNTEAFF
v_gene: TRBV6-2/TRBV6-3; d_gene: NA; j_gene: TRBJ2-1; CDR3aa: CASSYQPLGSSYNEQFF
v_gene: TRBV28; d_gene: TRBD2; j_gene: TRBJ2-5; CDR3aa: CASSFDLAGLQETQYF
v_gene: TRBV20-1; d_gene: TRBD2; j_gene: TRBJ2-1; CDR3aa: CSARSASGGNYNEQFF
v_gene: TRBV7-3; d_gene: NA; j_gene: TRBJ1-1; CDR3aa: CASSLEELNTEAFF
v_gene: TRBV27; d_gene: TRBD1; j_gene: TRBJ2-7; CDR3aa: CASSWTGGDEQYF
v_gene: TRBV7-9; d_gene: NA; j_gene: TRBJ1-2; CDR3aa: CASSLIGGYTF
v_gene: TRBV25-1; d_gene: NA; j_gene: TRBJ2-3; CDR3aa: CASSDPVDTQYF
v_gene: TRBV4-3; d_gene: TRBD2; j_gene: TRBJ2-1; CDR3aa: CASSQELAGGVSEQFF
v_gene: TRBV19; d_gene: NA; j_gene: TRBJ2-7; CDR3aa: CASTDGNQPPYEQYF
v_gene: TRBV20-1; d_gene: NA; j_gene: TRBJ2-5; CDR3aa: CSADLGLGYQETQYF
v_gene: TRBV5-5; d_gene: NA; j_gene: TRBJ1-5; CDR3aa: CASSLFPNQPQHF
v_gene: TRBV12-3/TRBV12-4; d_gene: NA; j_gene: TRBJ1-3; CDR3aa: CASSPTTVNSGNTIYF
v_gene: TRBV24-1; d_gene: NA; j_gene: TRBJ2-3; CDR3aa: CATSRGSSTDTQYF
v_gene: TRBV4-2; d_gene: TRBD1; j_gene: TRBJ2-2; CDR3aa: CASRPTGTGGTGELFF
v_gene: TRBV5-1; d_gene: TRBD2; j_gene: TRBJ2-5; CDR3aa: CASSNSTSGRWETQYF
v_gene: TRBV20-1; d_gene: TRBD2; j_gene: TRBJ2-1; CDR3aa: CSAGTTPGNEQFF
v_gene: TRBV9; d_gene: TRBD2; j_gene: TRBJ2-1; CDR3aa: CASSGRTSEYYNEQFF
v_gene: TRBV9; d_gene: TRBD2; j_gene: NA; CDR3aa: CASSPRSSGSYNEQYF
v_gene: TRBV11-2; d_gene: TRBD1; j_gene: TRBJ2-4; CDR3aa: CASSWTGQGRNIQYF
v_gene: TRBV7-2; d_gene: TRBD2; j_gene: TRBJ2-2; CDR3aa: CASSLERLAGVLGTGELFF